This is a list of T cell receptor beta chains from one sample in a study of response to subunit inactivated influenza vaccine. TCRdb used MiXCR to reprocess the RT-PCR reads, holding one entry per CDR3 protein. The sample shows fewer than 750,000 distinct CDR3 sequences, approximately 15% of them seen only once. The material sequenced was PBMCs from blood, taken 11 to 12 days after vaccination. The receptor set was obtained from a man between 45 and 60 years old who received an inactivated influenza vaccine. Both conserved end residues are part of each CDR3. Each record gives: CDR3 length, V gene, D gene, clone size, J gene, CDR3 protein, CDR3 DNA. A D gene is named only where the DNA matches it firmly. The size field is filled for only some rows; it gives once, few, many or a size class.

>15|TRBV6-2/TRBV6-3|TRBD2|-|TRBJ2-7
CASRSRTSGPYEQYF
TGTGCCAGCAGATCCAGGACTAGCGGCCCCTACGAGCAGTACTTC
>14|TRBV12-3/TRBV12-4|TRBD1|many|TRBJ1-5
CASSNRGREQPQHF
TGTGCCAGCAGCAACAGGGGGCGAGAGCAGCCCCAGCATTTT
>12|TRBV29-1|-|few|TRBJ2-2
CSVAGLTGELFF
TGCAGCGTTGCAGGGCTCACCGGGGAGCTGTTTTTT
>15|TRBV7-8|TRBD2|many|TRBJ2-1
CASSLVSGGTNEQFF
TGTGCCAGCAGCTTAGTGAGCGGGGGGACCAATGAGCAGTTCTTC
>16|TRBV12-3/TRBV12-4|TRBD2|-|TRBJ2-3
CASSPGAAGEKDTQYF
TGTGCCAGCAGCCCGGGGGCAGCGGGAGAGAAAGATACGCAGTATTTT
>16|TRBV9|TRBD1|few|TRBJ1-5
CASSVGGQGFNQPQHF
TGTGCCAGCAGCGTAGGCGGACAGGGCTTCAATCAGCCCCAGCATTTT
>16|TRBV4-3|-|few|TRBJ2-4
CASSQEYKLAKNIQYF
TGCGCCAGCAGCCAAGAGTACAAGCTAGCCAAAAACATTCAGTACTTC
>12|TRBV29-1|-|many|TRBJ1-3
CSVDLRADTIYF
TGCAGCGTTGATCTCAGGGCGGACACCATATATTTT
>17|TRBV10-3|-|-|TRBJ1-1
CATESRRGSDGNTEAFF
TGTGCCACCGAGTCCCGAAGAGGGTCGGACGGGAACACTGAAGCTTTCTTT
>13|TRBV9|-|few|TRBJ1-1
CASSSLGETEAFF
TGTGCCAGCAGCTCCCTGGGAGAAACTGAAGCTTTCTTT
>13|TRBV10-3|-|-|TRBJ2-5
CAIKAADGETQYF
TGTGCCATCAAGGCGGCCGATGGGGAGACCCAGTACTTC
>16|TRBV5-1|TRBD2|few|TRBJ2-5
CASSLGPAGGQETQYF
TGCGCCAGCAGCTTGGGCCCAGCGGGGGGTCAAGAGACCCAGTACTTC
>15|TRBV19|TRBD2|few|TRBJ2-3
CASTPGLAGGNTQYF
TGTGCCAGTACTCCGGGACTAGCGGGAGGGAATACGCAGTATTTT
>13|TRBV20-1|-|few|TRBJ2-2
CSARGLHTGELFF
TGCAGTGCTAGAGGGCTCCATACCGGGGAGCTGTTTTTT
>15|TRBV5-6|TRBD2|many|TRBJ2-5
CASSLEGTSGGTQYF
TGTGCCAGCAGCTTGGAGGGGACTAGCGGAGGGACCCAGTACTTC
>12|TRBV30|-|-|TRBJ2-5
CAWSVSPETQYF
TGTGCCTGGAGCGTTTCCCCGGAGACCCAGTACTTC
>14|TRBV7-2|-|few|TRBJ1-1
CASSRTLLNTEAFF
TGTGCCAGCAGCCGCACCCTATTGAACACTGAAGCTTTCTTT
>13|TRBV6-1|-|-|TRBJ1-1
CASTRGSNTEAFF
TGTGCCAGCACGAGAGGATCGAACACTGAAGCTTTCTTT
>18|TRBV6-4|-|few|TRBJ2-1
CASSDRNSTEPNYNEQFF
TGTGCCAGCAGTGACCGAAATAGCACAGAACCAAACTACAATGAGCAGTTCTTC
>14|TRBV20-1|TRBD1|few|TRBJ1-1
CSAQLGTANTEAFF
TGCAGTGCGCAACTCGGGACAGCAAACACTGAAGCTTTCTTT
>14|TRBV7-9|-|many|TRBJ2-5
CASSSDTFGETQYF
TGTGCCAGCAGTTCCGACACCTTCGGGGAGACCCAGTACTTC
>16|TRBV28|-|few|TRBJ2-5
CASRRGGGLGRETQYF
TGTGCCAGCAGGAGGGGTGGGGGCCTCGGTCGAGAGACCCAGTACTTC
>15|TRBV15|-|few|TRBJ2-3
CATSRAVVSTDTQYF
TGTGCCACCAGCCGGGCGGTCGTGAGCACAGATACGCAGTATTTT
>15|TRBV30|TRBD2|few|TRBJ2-1
CALQTGTSGRHEQFF
TGTGCCTTACAAACCGGGACTAGCGGGAGGCATGAGCAGTTCTTC
>13|TRBV20-1|-|-|TRBJ2-7
CSALTGTDYEQYF
TGCAGTGCTTTGACAGGGACTGACTACGAGCAGTACTTC
>14|TRBV20-1|-|many|TRBJ2-5
CSARRVQRQETQYF
TGCAGTGCTAGAAGGGTTCAACGCCAAGAGACCCAGTACTTC
>16|TRBV4-1|-|-|TRBJ2-4
CASSQLAGLAKNIQYF
TGCGCCAGCAGCCAACTGGCTGGATTAGCCAAAAACATTCAGTACTTC
>13|TRBV12-3/TRBV12-4|-|few|TRBJ2-7
CASSFRGGYEQYF
TGTGCCAGCAGTTTTAGGGGGGGGTACGAGCAGTACTTC
>14|TRBV29-1|-|-|TRBJ2-2
CSVRASLDTGELFF
TGCAGCGTTCGGGCTAGCTTGGACACCGGGGAGCTGTTTTTT
>15|TRBV20-1|TRBD2|few|TRBJ2-1
CSAIRGLAGYNEQFF
TGCAGTGCCATAAGGGGACTAGCGGGCTACAATGAGCAGTTCTTC
>14|TRBV5-6|-|-|TRBJ2-3
CASSFFGRRDTQYF
TGTGCCAGCAGCTTCTTTGGGCGCAGGGATACGCAGTATTTT
>14|TRBV12-3/TRBV12-4|-|-|TRBJ2-2
CASRTEQNTGELFF
TGTGCCAGCAGAACGGAACAGAACACCGGGGAGCTGTTTTTT
>15|TRBV7-9|TRBD2|-|TRBJ2-3
CASSFPSGDTDTQYF
TGTGCCAGCAGCTTCCCTAGCGGAGACACAGATACGCAGTATTTT
>18|TRBV11-2|TRBD1|-|TRBJ2-1
CASSSGQGARLSYNEQFF
TGTGCCAGCAGCTCGGGACAGGGGGCGCGCCTTTCGTACAATGAGCAGTTCTTC
>13|TRBV7-9|-|-|TRBJ2-2
CASSLDGVGELFF
TGTGCCAGCAGCTTAGATGGAGTAGGGGAGCTGTTTTTT
>15|TRBV5-1|-|many|TRBJ2-1
CASSLEGSSYNEQFF
TGCGCCAGCAGCTTGGAAGGGAGCTCCTACAATGAGCAGTTCTTC
>14|TRBV20-1|-|few|TRBJ1-1
CSGRDGGAVTEAFF
TGCAGTGGCAGAGATGGGGGGGCGGTCACTGAAGCTTTCTTT
>16|TRBV20-1|-|few|TRBJ1-6
CSARGRGQGGHSPLHF
TGCAGTGCTAGGGGCCGTGGGCAGGGAGGGCATTCACCCCTCCACTTT
>10|TRBV29-1|-|-|TRBJ2-7
CSVRAYEQYF
TGCAGCGTTAGAGCATACGAGCAGTACTTC
>15|TRBV5-1|TRBD2|many|TRBJ2-3
CASSFSGDRTDTQYF
TGCGCCAGCAGCTTCAGCGGGGACCGCACAGATACGCAGTATTTT
>14|TRBV6-1|-|many|TRBJ1-5
CASSPMPGDQPQHF
TGTGCCAGCAGCCCGATGCCGGGCGATCAGCCCCAGCATTTT
>15|TRBV6-2/TRBV6-3|-|few|TRBJ1-1
CASSYSPMGYTEAFF
TGTGCCAGCAGTTACTCGCCCATGGGGTACACTGAAGCTTTCTTT
>15|TRBV5-1|-|-|TRBJ2-2
CASSFELGNTGELFF
TGCGCCAGCAGCTTTGAACTAGGGAACACCGGGGAGCTGTTTTTT
>16|TRBV12-3/TRBV12-4|TRBD1|many|TRBJ2-2
CASSLDRTGATGELFF
TGTGCCAGCAGTTTAGATCGGACAGGTGCCACCGGGGAGCTGTTTTTT
>13|TRBV29-1|TRBD2|-|TRBJ2-3
CSVRAGGADTQYF
TGCAGCGTCAGAGCGGGAGGGGCAGATACGCAGTATTTT
>15|TRBV6-1|TRBD2|few|TRBJ2-2
CASRTGLAGAVELFF
TGTGCCAGCAGGACGGGACTAGCGGGAGCCGTGGAGCTGTTTTTT
>13|TRBV15|TRBD1|many|TRBJ2-3
CATSVEGQGARYF
TGTGCCACCAGCGTGGAGGGACAGGGGGCGAGGTATTTT
>16|TRBV28|TRBD2|many|TRBJ2-3
CASSLNSGGFTDTQYF
TGTGCCAGCAGTTTAAATAGCGGGGGTTTCACAGATACGCAGTATTTT
>16|TRBV7-3|TRBD1|-|TRBJ2-1
CASSAGTGASYNEQFF
TGTGCCAGCAGCGCCGGGACAGGGGCCTCCTACAATGAGCAGTTCTTC
>11|TRBV7-3|-|few|TRBJ2-1
CASSAGLGQFF
TGTGCCAGCAGCGCGGGTTTAGGGCAGTTCTTC
>13|TRBV7-2|-|few|TRBJ2-5
CASSLLAAETQYF
TGTGCCAGCAGCTTACTAGCTGCAGAGACCCAGTACTTC
>15|TRBV12-3/TRBV12-4|-|-|TRBJ2-6
CASSPDYSGANVLTF
TGTGCCAGCAGTCCTGACTACTCTGGGGCCAACGTCCTGACTTTC
>16|TRBV28|TRBD2|few|TRBJ2-7
CASSPGLAGGPYEQYF
TGTGCCAGCAGCCCTGGACTAGCGGGAGGGCCATACGAGCAGTACTTC
>14|TRBV2|TRBD2|-|TRBJ2-1
CASSTSGSGNEQFF
TGTGCCAGCAGCACTAGCGGGAGTGGCAATGAGCAGTTCTTC
>14|TRBV20-1|TRBD2|many|TRBJ2-1
CSAVSGRAHNEQFF
TGCAGTGCTGTTAGCGGGAGGGCCCACAATGAGCAGTTCTTC